Described below is a single T cell receptor beta chain sequence and its context. Its cognate antigen is unknown. The record originates from a study of T cells in Graves' hyperthyroidism and ophthalmopathy. Findings and caveats of the study: A model of 13 V-J pairs discriminated ophthalmopathy from stable hyperthyroidism.

Authors of the study amplified TCR beta CDR3 regions from RNA transcripts. The HTBI primer set served for first-round RT-PCR of the TCR CDR3. TCRdb passed the multiplex PCR reads through MiXCR, listing each CDR3 protein once. This table has under 350,000 distinct CDR3 sequences, over 15% appearing once. The CDR3 length is 14 residues. V was pared by 6 bases and J by 6 bases, with 17 bases between. Germline V gene data show CDR1 as MNHNS and CDR2 as SASEGT. Exclusion followed for patients with uncontrolled infection, other autoimmune disease, pregnancy or lactation. Orbital computed tomography, thyroid ultrasound, serum thyroxine and TRAb, and clinical symptoms together informed the diagnoses.

The rearrangement links TRBV6-1 to TRBJ1-2; possibly TRBD1 for D (6 bases). The sample was blood. This clonotype was obtained from a woman between 45 and 60 years old with Graves' hyperthyroidism. The CDR3 region has the DNA TGTGCCAGCAGAAGTGGGGGCAGGCGAAATGGCTACACCTTC. Protein product: CASRSGGRRNGYTF.